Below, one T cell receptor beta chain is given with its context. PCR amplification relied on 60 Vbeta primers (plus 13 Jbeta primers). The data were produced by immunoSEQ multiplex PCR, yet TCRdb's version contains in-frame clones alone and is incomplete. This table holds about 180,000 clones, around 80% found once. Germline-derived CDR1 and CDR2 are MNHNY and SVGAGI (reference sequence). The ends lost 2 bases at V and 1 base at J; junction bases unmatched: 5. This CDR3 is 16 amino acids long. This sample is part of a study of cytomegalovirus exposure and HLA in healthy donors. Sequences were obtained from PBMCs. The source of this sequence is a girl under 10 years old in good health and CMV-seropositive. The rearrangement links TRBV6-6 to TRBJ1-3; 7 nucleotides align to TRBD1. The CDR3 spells CASSYRTGPSGNTIYF. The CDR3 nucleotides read TGTGCCAGCAGTTACCGGACAGGTCCTTCTGGAAACACCATATATTTT.